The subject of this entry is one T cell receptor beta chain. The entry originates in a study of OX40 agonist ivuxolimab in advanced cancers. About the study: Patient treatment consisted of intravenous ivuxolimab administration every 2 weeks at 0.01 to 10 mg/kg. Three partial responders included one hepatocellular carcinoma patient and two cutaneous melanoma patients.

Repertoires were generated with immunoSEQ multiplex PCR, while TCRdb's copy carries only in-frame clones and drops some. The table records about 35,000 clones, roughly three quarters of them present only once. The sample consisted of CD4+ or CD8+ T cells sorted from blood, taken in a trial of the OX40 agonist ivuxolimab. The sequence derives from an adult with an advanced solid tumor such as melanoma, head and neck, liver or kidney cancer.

DNA for the CDR3: TGCGCCAGCAGCCAAGATGGAGCGGGGGGACCCGGGGGTTCCTACAATGAGCAGTTCTTC. The encoded protein is CASSQDGAGGPGGSYNEQFF. The V call is TRBV4-1, the J call TRBJ2-1, with TRBD2 matching over 9 bases. The CDR3 spans 20 residues. The germline CDR1 and CDR2 sequences are MGHRA and YSYEKL. V trimming: 0 bases; J trimming: 1 base; junction bases outside the gene matches: 13.